This T cell receptor (beta chain) was found in a study of T cells in Graves' hyperthyroidism and ophthalmopathy. With V trimmed by 5 bases and J by 5 bases, 4 bases remained unmatched. Germline CDR1 DFQATT, CDR2 SNEGSKA (reference sequence). The CDR3 loop spans 13 amino acids. This clonotype appeared many times. Amplified TCR beta CDR3 regions came from RNA transcripts. The study used the HTBI primer set for a first-round RT-PCR of the TCR CDR3. Each CDR3 protein is one row after TCRdb ran MiXCR on the multiplex PCR reads. The sample lists a few hundred thousand distinct CDR3 sequences; around a sixth were seen once.

This clonotype was sampled from a woman in her thirties or forties with Graves' ophthalmopathy. Specimen: blood. This chain uses TRBV20-1 with TRBJ2-4; 9 bases map to TRBD2. CDR3 DNA sequence: TGCAGTGCTTTAGCGGGAGTGGAAAACATTCAGTACTTC. Encoded protein: CSALAGVENIQYF.